This TCR beta chain was sequenced for a study of siplizumab effects on memory and regulatory T cells. TCRdb keeps only in-frame clones here, not all; method: immunoSEQ multiplex PCR. The sample yields about 100,000 clones, 91% seen once. Overall study results and limits: Proliferating siplizumab-cultured Tregs lacked confirmed suppressive function.

The germline V and J ends were trimmed by 0 bases and 5 bases, with 11 bases remaining between them. This CDR3 is built from 15 residues. Germline assignment: CDR1 LNHDA and CDR2 SQIVND (reference sequence). This clone was picked up one time. Its antigen is still unknown. The chain recombines TRBV19 with TRBJ2-1; D ambiguous. The sequence was collected from a human donor in good health. Some clones in this sample may be carry-over from other donors' samples. The sample was CD4+ T cells sorted from blood. CDR3 residues: CASSIDVRPHNEQFF. The CDR3, as DNA: TGTGCCAGTAGTATAGACGTCCGGCCACACAATGAGCAGTTCTTC.